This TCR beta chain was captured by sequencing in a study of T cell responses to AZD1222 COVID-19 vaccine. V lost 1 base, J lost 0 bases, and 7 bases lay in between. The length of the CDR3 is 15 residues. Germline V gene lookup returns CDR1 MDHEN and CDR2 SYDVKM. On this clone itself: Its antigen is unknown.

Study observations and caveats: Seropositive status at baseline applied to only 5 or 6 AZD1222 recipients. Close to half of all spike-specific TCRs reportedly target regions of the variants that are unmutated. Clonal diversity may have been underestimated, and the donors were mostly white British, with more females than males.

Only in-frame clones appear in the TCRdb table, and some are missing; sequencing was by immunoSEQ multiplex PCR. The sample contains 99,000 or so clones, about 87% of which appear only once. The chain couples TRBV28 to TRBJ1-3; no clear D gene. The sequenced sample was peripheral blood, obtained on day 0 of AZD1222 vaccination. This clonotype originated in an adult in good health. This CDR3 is CASSLYGDSGNTIYF. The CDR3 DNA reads TGTGCCAGCAGTTTATACGGAGACTCTGGAAACACCATATATTTT. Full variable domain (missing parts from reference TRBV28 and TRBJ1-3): DVKVTQSSRYLVKRTGEKVFLECVQDMDHENMFWYRQDPGLGLRLIYFSYDVKMKEKGDIPEGYSVSREKKERFSLILESASTNQTSMYLCASSLYGDSGNTIYFGEGSWLTVV.